This is a list of T cell receptor beta chains from one sample in a study of CD8 T cells in Susac syndrome. TCRdb redid the calling of the immunoSEQ multiplex PCR reads with MiXCR, one entry per CDR3 protein. This table has a few hundred thousand distinct CDR3 sequences, about 90% appearing once. What was sequenced was CD4+ T cells from PBMCs. The receptors originated from a human donor with multiple sclerosis. CDR3s include the opening cysteine and the closing phenylalanine or tryptophan. A D gene is named only where the DNA matches it firmly. Some rows mark clone size as missing; the rest say once, few, many or name a class of expanded clone.

v_call: TRBV19
j_call: TRBJ2-1
clone_size: .
d_call: .
cdr3_nt: TGTGCCAGTAGTATAGCGCTTCAAAGGGAGCAGTTCTTC
cdr3_aa: CASSIALQREQFF

v_call: TRBV7-2
j_call: TRBJ2-5
clone_size: .
d_call: .
cdr3_nt: TGTGCCAGCAGCCCCAACAGGGGAGGGGAGACCCAGTACTTC
cdr3_aa: CASSPNRGGETQYF

v_call: TRBV29-1
j_call: TRBJ2-5
clone_size: .
d_call: .
cdr3_nt: TGCAGCGTTGACGGTCTTTCGGAGACCCAGTACTTC
cdr3_aa: CSVDGLSETQYF

v_call: TRBV29-1
j_call: TRBJ2-1
clone_size: .
d_call: .
cdr3_nt: TGCAGCGTTGAAAACGTAGTTGGCCGCTACAATGAGCAGTTCTTC
cdr3_aa: CSVENVVGRYNEQFF

v_call: TRBV7-2
j_call: TRBJ1-3
clone_size: once
d_call: .
cdr3_nt: TGTGCCAGCAGCCGTGGCCCAGGGGTGGGAAACACCATATATTTT
cdr3_aa: CASSRGPGVGNTIYF

v_call: TRBV27
j_call: TRBJ2-7
clone_size: .
d_call: .
cdr3_nt: TGTGCCAGCAGCCAAGGAGGCCGCCAAACCTACGAGCAGTACTTC
cdr3_aa: CASSQGGRQTYEQYF

v_call: TRBV7-3
j_call: TRBJ1-1
clone_size: .
d_call: TRBD1
cdr3_nt: TGTGCCAGCAGCTCCGCCGGGACAGTCCGTGAAGCTTTCTTT
cdr3_aa: CASSSAGTVREAFF

v_call: TRBV5-1
j_call: TRBJ1-1
clone_size: .
d_call: .
cdr3_nt: TGCGCCAGCAGCTCCCCTCGGCAGGGTTCGATCCCAGAAGCTTTCTTT
cdr3_aa: CASSSPRQGSIPEAFF

v_call: TRBV19
j_call: TRBJ2-3
clone_size: .
d_call: .
cdr3_nt: TGTGCCAGTAGTCCCCTGAGGCCCGGTCGGGATACGCAGTATTTT
cdr3_aa: CASSPLRPGRDTQYF

v_call: TRBV29-1
j_call: TRBJ2-5
clone_size: .
d_call: .
cdr3_nt: TGCAGCGTTCGGTCAGGGGTAGAGACCCAGTACTTC
cdr3_aa: CSVRSGVETQYF

v_call: TRBV7-2
j_call: TRBJ2-5
clone_size: .
d_call: TRBD2
cdr3_nt: TGTGCCAGCAGCTGGGAAAGCGGGAGGTACCAAGAGACCCAGTACTTC
cdr3_aa: CASSWESGRYQETQYF

v_call: TRBV29-1
j_call: TRBJ2-5
clone_size: .
d_call: .
cdr3_nt: TGCAGCGTTCGGGCAGGAGAGACCCAGTACTTC
cdr3_aa: CSVRAGETQYF

v_call: TRBV7-9
j_call: TRBJ2-1
clone_size: .
d_call: .
cdr3_nt: TGTGCCAGCAGCTTAAGTGGGAGCAGCAATGAGCAGTTCTTC
cdr3_aa: CASSLSGSSNEQFF

v_call: TRBV2
j_call: TRBJ2-5
clone_size: .
d_call: .
cdr3_nt: TGTGCCAGCAGATATGAGGATACGGGGGTGGAGACCCAGTACTTC
cdr3_aa: CASRYEDTGVETQYF

v_call: TRBV5-1
j_call: TRBJ2-5
clone_size: .
d_call: .
cdr3_nt: TGCGCCAGCAGCGATGGCCGGGGGAGCGGGTCGCACCTAGGGACCCAGTACTTC
cdr3_aa: CASSDGRGSGSHLGTQYF

v_call: TRBV5-1
j_call: TRBJ2-2
clone_size: .
d_call: .
cdr3_nt: TGCGCCAGCAGCTTGGAAAGGGTTGCGAACACCGGGGAGCTGTTTTTT
cdr3_aa: CASSLERVANTGELFF

v_call: TRBV6-5
j_call: TRBJ1-1
clone_size: .
d_call: .
cdr3_nt: TGTGCCAGCAGTTACTCGAGCCCTATGAACACTGAAGCTTTCTTT
cdr3_aa: CASSYSSPMNTEAFF

v_call: TRBV12-3/TRBV12-4
j_call: TRBJ1-2
clone_size: .
d_call: .
cdr3_nt: TGTGCCAGCAGTATGAGTTCCATCGAGGGTGGCTACACCTTC
cdr3_aa: CASSMSSIEGGYTF

v_call: TRBV11-2
j_call: TRBJ2-6
clone_size: .
d_call: TRBD1
cdr3_nt: TGTGCCAGCAGCTCTCGGACAGGGCTATTCTCTGGGGCCAACGTCCTGACTTTC
cdr3_aa: CASSSRTGLFSGANVLTF

v_call: TRBV6-5
j_call: TRBJ2-3
clone_size: .
d_call: .
cdr3_nt: TGTGCCAGCAGTTACCGGGCCGGCACAGATACGCAGTATTTT
cdr3_aa: CASSYRAGTDTQYF

v_call: TRBV18
j_call: TRBJ1-2
clone_size: .
d_call: TRBD1
cdr3_nt: TGTGCCAGCTCACGAGACAGGGAAAGCTATGGCTACACCTTC
cdr3_aa: CASSRDRESYGYTF

v_call: TRBV24-1
j_call: TRBJ2-5
clone_size: .
d_call: .
cdr3_nt: TGTGCCACCAGTGATTCAGGGAAAGCTCAAGAGACCCAGTACTTC
cdr3_aa: CATSDSGKAQETQYF

v_call: TRBV7-2
j_call: TRBJ1-3
clone_size: .
d_call: .
cdr3_nt: TGTGCCAGCAGCTTAGAGGGTGGGGATGTATATTTT
cdr3_aa: CASSLEGGDVYF

v_call: TRBV4-3
j_call: TRBJ2-1
clone_size: .
d_call: .
cdr3_nt: TGCGCCAGCAGCCAAGATGCGGACGCAAACAATGAGCAGTTCTTC
cdr3_aa: CASSQDADANNEQFF

v_call: TRBV18
j_call: TRBJ2-5
clone_size: .
d_call: .
cdr3_nt: TGTGCCAGCTCACCACGATTGGGGGCGCCGGAGACCCAGTACTTC
cdr3_aa: CASSPRLGAPETQYF

v_call: TRBV29-1
j_call: TRBJ1-2
clone_size: .
d_call: .
cdr3_nt: TGCAGCGTTGAAGAATCTAACAGGGTTGGCGGCTACACCTTC
cdr3_aa: CSVEESNRVGGYTF

v_call: TRBV29-1
j_call: TRBJ2-7
clone_size: few
d_call: .
cdr3_nt: TGCAGCGTAGCAGACAGGGAGCAGTACTTC
cdr3_aa: CSVADREQYF

v_call: TRBV6-1
j_call: TRBJ1-5
clone_size: once
d_call: .
cdr3_nt: TGTGCCAGCAGTGAGACAGCTTATCAGCCCCAGCATTTT
cdr3_aa: CASSETAYQPQHF

v_call: TRBV9
j_call: TRBJ2-1
clone_size: .
d_call: TRBD2
cdr3_nt: TGTGCCAGCAGCATTAATCCGGGACTAGCGGGAGAGCAGCAGTTCTTC
cdr3_aa: CASSINPGLAGEQQFF

v_call: TRBV29-1
j_call: TRBJ2-3
clone_size: .
d_call: TRBD2
cdr3_nt: TGCAGCGTTGGTTTTTCCACTAGCGGATCGCATACGCAGTATTTT
cdr3_aa: CSVGFSTSGSHTQYF

v_call: TRBV24-1
j_call: TRBJ2-3
clone_size: .
d_call: TRBD1
cdr3_nt: TGTGCCACGAGGGACAGGGTCACAGATACGCAGTATTTT
cdr3_aa: CATRDRVTDTQYF

v_call: TRBV19
j_call: TRBJ2-1
clone_size: .
d_call: .
cdr3_nt: TGTGCCAGTAGTGCTGCGCGGACAGCAGGGAATGAGCAGTTCTTC
cdr3_aa: CASSAARTAGNEQFF

v_call: TRBV14
j_call: TRBJ1-2
clone_size: .
d_call: TRBD1
cdr3_nt: TGTGCCAGCAGCCAAGTGCGGGGGACAGTCCTGGGATACACCTTC
cdr3_aa: CASSQVRGTVLGYTF

v_call: TRBV7-9
j_call: TRBJ2-3
clone_size: .
d_call: .
cdr3_nt: TGTGCCAGCAGCTTAAGTACCCAAGCCACAGATACGCAGTATTTT
cdr3_aa: CASSLSTQATDTQYF

v_call: TRBV3-1
j_call: TRBJ2-2
clone_size: .
d_call: .
cdr3_nt: TGTGCCAGCAGCCAACTAGCTGGTCCGAGGGAGCTGTTTTTT
cdr3_aa: CASSQLAGPRELFF

v_call: TRBV20-1
j_call: TRBJ2-7
clone_size: .
d_call: .
cdr3_nt: TGCAGTGCTAGGCCCGGGACAAACTCCTACGAGCAGTACTTC
cdr3_aa: CSARPGTNSYEQYF

v_call: TRBV11-2
j_call: TRBJ1-1
clone_size: .
d_call: .
cdr3_nt: TGTGCCAGCAGCTTAGAGAGAGGGTTAAACACTGAAGCTTTCTTT
cdr3_aa: CASSLERGLNTEAFF

v_call: TRBV29-1
j_call: TRBJ2-1
clone_size: .
d_call: .
cdr3_nt: TGCAGCGTCTTCAGGGATGTGGAGCAGTTCTTC
cdr3_aa: CSVFRDVEQFF

v_call: TRBV10-2
j_call: TRBJ2-7
clone_size: .
d_call: .
cdr3_nt: TGCGCCAGCAGTGAGGGCCACGGCTACGAGCAGTACTTC
cdr3_aa: CASSEGHGYEQYF

v_call: TRBV9
j_call: TRBJ2-7
clone_size: .
d_call: .
cdr3_nt: TGTGCCAGCAGCCCTTTAAACAGGGTCGACGAGCAGTACTTC
cdr3_aa: CASSPLNRVDEQYF

v_call: TRBV27
j_call: TRBJ2-2
clone_size: .
d_call: .
cdr3_nt: TGTGCCAGCAGAGAGCGCCGAGCCAAGTACACCGGGGAGCTGTTTTTT
cdr3_aa: CASRERRAKYTGELFF

v_call: TRBV2
j_call: TRBJ2-5
clone_size: .
d_call: TRBD1
cdr3_nt: TGTGCCAGCAGGTCCGGGACAGGGGGAGGAGAGACCCAGTACTTC
cdr3_aa: CASRSGTGGGETQYF

v_call: TRBV9
j_call: TRBJ1-2
clone_size: .
d_call: .
cdr3_nt: TGTGCCAGCAGCGTAGTGGGGGTGGGTGGCTACACCTTC
cdr3_aa: CASSVVGVGGYTF

v_call: TRBV19
j_call: TRBJ1-5
clone_size: .
d_call: TRBD1
cdr3_nt: TGTGCCAGTAGCAGGGCCGGGACAGGGCAGAGCAATCAGCCCCAGCATTTT
cdr3_aa: CASSRAGTGQSNQPQHF

v_call: TRBV14
j_call: TRBJ2-6
clone_size: .
d_call: .
cdr3_nt: TGTGCCAGCAGCCAGCTGTCTGGGGCCAACGTCCTGACTTTC
cdr3_aa: CASSQLSGANVLTF